The source of this T cell receptor beta chain is a study of tumor and adjacent non-tumor tissue in lung cancer. Across the study: Patients were aged 31 to 76, approximately 11 men and about 5 women, stage I to III.

This sample's RNA came from whole unsorted tissue. Between August and November 2014, newly diagnosed, chemotherapy-naive lung cancer patients underwent thoracic surgery in China. TCRbeta libraries were built with three rounds of nested PCR, modified from ARM-PCR. Each CDR3 protein gets one entry after TCRdb re-called the multiplex PCR reads with MiXCR. The table lists over 60,000 distinct CDR3 sequences, around 75% of them singletons. The CDR3 covers 14 residues. The germline gives CDR1 MNHEY, CDR2 SVGAGI. The chain employs TRBV6-5 and TRBJ2-2, with a possible D match to TRBD2 (6 bases). The material sequenced was lung tumor tissue. This TCR was recovered from a woman aged 50 to 60 with non-small cell lung cancer. CDR3 sequence: CVNTAGSLTGELFF. CDR3 in DNA: TGTGTCAACACCGCGGGGTCACTCACCGGGGAGCTGTTTTTT.